Below are 23 T cell receptor beta chains sequenced from a single sample in a study of glioma-infiltrating T cells after dendritic cell vaccination. Noted time point: after dendritic cell vaccination, including at tumor progression/relapse. The data were produced by immunoSEQ multiplex PCR, yet TCRdb's version contains in-frame clones alone and is incomplete. The repertoire holds 99,000 or so clones, with 90% as singletons. The specimen comprised blood, sampled after dendritic cell vaccination. These TCRs come from a human donor with glioblastoma.

This clone was detected only a few times. The chain joins TRBV27 to TRBJ1-4, with 9 positions matching TRBD1. The germline V gene has CDR1 MNHEY and CDR2 SMNVEV (reference sequence). The V and J ends lost 6 bases and 11 bases, in that order; junction bases with no gene match: 7. CDR3 size: 13 residues. The CDR3 bases are TGTGCCAGCAGGAAGGGGACAGGGAGGAAACTGTTTTTT. Its translation: CASRKGTGRKLFF.

The J gene is TRBJ2-7, the V gene TRBV7-2; TRBD1 might be the D (5 bases). This CDR3 comprises 13 residues. With 4 bases removed from V and 6 bases from J, the gap between germline ends came to 13 bases. Germline V gene lookup returns CDR1 SGHTA and CDR2 FQGNSA. The CDR3 DNA reads as TGTGCCAGCAGCTCCGTAGGGGTCGGCGAGCAGTACTTC. Amino acid sequence: CASSSVGVGEQYF.

This chain uses TRBV6-1 with TRBJ2-2, with TRBD1 matching over 8 bases. This CDR3 region has 15 residues. Germline V gene lookup returns CDR1 MNHNS and CDR2 SASEGT. V trimming: 2 bases; J trimming: 5 bases; junction bases outside the gene matches: 4. The CDR3, as DNA: TGTGCCAGCAGTGAACAGGGGGCTCTGACCGGGGAGCTGTTTTTT. Amino acids: CASSEQGALTGELFF.

V is TRBV19 and J is TRBJ1-2; no definite D call. Trimming took 5 bases from V and 7 from J, leaving 8 bases between them. The CDR3 contains 11 residues. CDR1 is LNHDA and CDR2 is SQIVND in the germline V gene (reference sequence). In DNA, the CDR3 is TGTGCCAGTAGTTCCCTGAGTGGCTACACCTTC. Translation gives CASSSLSGYTF.

V and J are TRBV30 and TRBJ2-3; the match to TRBD2 covers 13 bases. J lost 6 bases, V lost 2 bases, and 17 bases had no gene match. This CDR3 spans 19 amino acids. Germline V lookup: CDR1 GTSNPN, CDR2 SVGIG (reference sequence). The CDR3 coding sequence is TGTGCCTGGAGTCCAAATACTAGCGGGGGGGCCTCGTTGTATGATACGCAGTATTTT. Protein: CAWSPNTSGGASLYDTQYF.

The gene calls are TRBV9 and TRBJ2-3; TRBD1 matches at 10 bases. Unmatched junction bases numbered 8, after V lost 0 bases and J lost 4 bases. This CDR3 has 17 residues. Germline V CDR1 and CDR2: SGDLS, YYNGEE. CDR3 nucleotide sequence: TGTGCCAGCAGCGTAGATCTCCGGGACAGGGGCTCAGATACGCAGTATTTT. This encodes CASSVDLRDRGSDTQYF.

The rearrangement uses TRBV28 and TRBJ1-4, with D possibly being TRBD1 (5 bases). In germline, CDR1 is MDHEN, CDR2 SYDVKM. This CDR3 comprises 14 residues. V shed 2 bases and J shed 7 bases, with 11 bases lying between them. Here the CDR3 reads CASSLAGRSEKLFF. In nucleotides, the CDR3 is TGTGCCAGCAGTTTAGCGGGGCGTAGTGAAAAACTGTTTTTT. Full variable domain (rest looked up from reference TRBV28 and TRBJ1-4): DVKVTQSSRYLVKRTGEKVFLECVQDMDHENMFWYRQDPGLGLRLIYFSYDVKMKEKGDIPEGYSVSREKKERFSLILESASTNQTSMYLCASSLAGRSEKLFFGSGTQLSVL.

A word on this clone: The sample holds other DNA sequences that translate to the same CDR3. The chain employs TRBV6-5 and TRBJ1-6; D call uncertain. The length of the CDR3 is 14 residues. With 3 bases removed from V and 7 bases from J, the gap between germline ends came to 10 bases. Germline assignment: CDR1 MNHEY and CDR2 SVGAGI. CDR3 loop: CASSYSRRNSPLHF. In DNA, the CDR3 is TGTGCCAGCAGTTATTCGAGGAGGAATTCACCCCTCCACTTT.

The DNA of the CDR3 is TGTGCCAGTAGTACCCGGACAACCTCAACTAATGAAAAACTGTTTTTT. Translated, it gives CASSTRTTSTNEKLFF. The rearrangement joins TRBV19 to TRBJ1-4; D is perhaps TRBD1 (5 bases). The CDR3 is made up of 16 amino acids. The germline V gene encodes CDR1 LNHDA and CDR2 SQIVND (reference sequence). V was trimmed by 4 bases and J by 0 bases, leaving 12 bases between them.

This sequence joins TRBV2 and TRBJ2-2; D possibly corresponds to TRBD2 (6 bases). Germline lookup yields CDR1 SNHLY and CDR2 FYNNEI. The CDR3 is 15 residues long. V was shortened by 5 bases and J by 4 bases, with 14 bases between the two germline ends. The CDR3 sequence: CASSPLLTSTGELFF. The DNA for the CDR3 is TGTGCCAGCAGTCCCTTATTGACTAGCACCGGGGAGCTGTTTTTT.

The rearrangement links TRBV2 to TRBJ2-3, with 9 bases fitting TRBD2. The J segment lost 3 bases and the V segment lost 4 bases, leaving 2 bases of the junction unmatched. CDR3 length: 14 residues. Germline values: CDR1 SNHLY, CDR2 FYNNEI. This chain's CDR3 is CASSVTSGTDTQYF. The CDR3 DNA follows: TGTGCCAGCAGTGTCACTAGCGGGACAGATACGCAGTATTTT.

The rearrangement links TRBV4-1 to TRBJ2-3; D not resolved. V dropped 1 base and J dropped 0 bases, with 11 bases sitting between them. Germline CDR1 is MGHRA and CDR2 is YSYEKL. This CDR3 comprises 16 residues. The CDR3 nucleotides are TGCGCCAGCAGCCAAGTTTTCGTGGCTAGCACAGATACGCAGTATTTT. Protein product: CASSQVFVASTDTQYF.

This clone was detected only once. The chain recombines TRBV7-9 with TRBJ1-4; weak D call: TRBD1 (6 bases). The CDR3 is 15 residues long. Germline V gene lookup returns CDR1 SEHNR and CDR2 FQNEAQ (reference sequence). Trimming cost V 2 bases and J 4 bases, with 11 bases left between them. This chain's CDR3 is CASSLYRENNEKLFF. In DNA form, the CDR3 reads TGTGCCAGCAGCTTATACAGGGAGAATAATGAAAAACTGTTTTTT.

About this clone itself: This CDR3 is also generated by other DNA sequences in the sample. This chain connects TRBV6-1 to TRBJ1-6, with D possibly being TRBD1 (5 bases). The CDR3 runs 17 residues. Trimming stripped 4 bases from V and 0 bases from J, with 13 bases between. In germline, CDR1 is MNHNS, CDR2 SASEGT. DNA for the CDR3: TGTGCCAGCAGTGGGGACTTACAAGGCTCCTATAATTCACCCCTCCACTTT. This encodes CASSGDLQGSYNSPLHF.

The chain links TRBV2 to TRBJ1-1; D is possibly TRBD1 (5 bases). The germline V gene encodes CDR1 SNHLY and CDR2 FYNNEI. V lost 7 bases, J lost 0 bases, and 24 bases lay in between. The CDR3 extends over 18 amino acids. The CDR3 sequence: CASIHAGGVIIMNTEAFF. The CDR3 DNA reads as TGTGCCAGCATACACGCGGGGGGGGTTATTATAATGAACACTGAAGCTTTCTTT.

J is TRBJ2-7 and V is TRBV7-2; tentative D call: TRBD2 (7 bases). The germline CDR1 and CDR2 sequences are SGHTA and FQGNSA. Trimming shortened V by 5 bases and J by 3 bases, and 14 bases separated the two germline ends. There are 14 residues in the CDR3. As DNA, the CDR3 is TGTGCCAGCAGCCCCCGGGGGGCGAGCTACGAGCAGTACTTC. This codes for CASSPRGASYEQYF.

The rearrangement uses TRBV9 and TRBJ2-7; D is perhaps TRBD1 (6 bases). Trimming took off 0 bases at V and 3 bases at J, with 10 bases between the two ends. Germline CDR1 is SGDLS and CDR2 is YYNGEE. The CDR3 is 14 residues long. Here the CDR3 reads CASSVGPTGYEQYF. DNA for the CDR3: TGTGCCAGCAGCGTAGGGCCGACAGGCTACGAGCAGTACTTC.

This chain uses TRBV7-9 with TRBJ2-7; D not certain. The CDR3 is made up of 14 amino acids. Trimming removed 2 bases at V and 2 bases at J, with 10 bases between. Germline assignment: CDR1 SEHNR and CDR2 FQNEAQ (reference sequence). In DNA form, the CDR3 reads TGTGCCAGCAGCTTACCAGGTGCTACCTACGAGCAGTACTTC. It specifies CASSLPGATYEQYF.

V is TRBV9 and J is TRBJ2-6; no clear D gene. Germline CDR1 reads SGDLS; CDR2 reads YYNGEE. There are 15 residues in the CDR3. Trimming left V 4 bases short and J 0 bases short, with 8 bases between. The CDR3 nucleotides read TGTGCCAGCAGCCTTACAGACTCTGGGGCCAACGTCCTGACTTTC. The encoded protein is CASSLTDSGANVLTF.

This chain joins TRBV6-5 and TRBJ1-2; 8 nucleotides agree with TRBD1. The CDR3 extends over 11 amino acids. The germline V gene has CDR1 MNHEY and CDR2 SVGAGI. V was pared by 8 bases and J by 4 bases, with 0 bases of the junction left unmatched. The CDR3 DNA reads as TGTGCCAGCGGGACAGGCTATGGCTACACCTTC. It is translated as CASGTGYGYTF.

The chain uses TRBV6-5 and TRBJ1-1, with a possible D match to TRBD1 (6 bases). The CDR3 is 13 residues long. The germline gives CDR1 MNHEY, CDR2 SVGAGI. Trimming left V 8 bases short and J 5 bases short, with 15 bases between. The DNA of the CDR3 is TGTGCCAGCGGGGGCCCCAGGGGAACTGAAGCTTTCTTT. Protein: CASGGPRGTEAFF.

The rearrangement joins TRBV4-1 to TRBJ1-1; 7 nucleotides align to TRBD1. This CDR3 has 12 amino acids. CDR1 is MGHRA and CDR2 is YSYEKL in the germline V gene. After removal of 6 bases from V and 6 bases from J, the junction contained 4 bases not matched to a gene. CDR3 coding DNA: TGCGCCAGCAGTCGAGACAGGGCTGAAGCTTTCTTT. It translates to CASSRDRAEAFF.

This chain links TRBV10-2 with TRBJ1-1, with D possibly being TRBD1 (6 bases). Looked up from germline, CDR1 is WSHSY and CDR2 is SAAADI. Trimming left V 5 bases short and J 4 bases short, with 17 bases between. The CDR3 spans 15 residues. The CDR3, as DNA: TGCGCCAGCAGTTCCACAGGGCGGAGGAGCACTGAAGCTTTCTTT. This encodes CASSSTGRRSTEAFF.